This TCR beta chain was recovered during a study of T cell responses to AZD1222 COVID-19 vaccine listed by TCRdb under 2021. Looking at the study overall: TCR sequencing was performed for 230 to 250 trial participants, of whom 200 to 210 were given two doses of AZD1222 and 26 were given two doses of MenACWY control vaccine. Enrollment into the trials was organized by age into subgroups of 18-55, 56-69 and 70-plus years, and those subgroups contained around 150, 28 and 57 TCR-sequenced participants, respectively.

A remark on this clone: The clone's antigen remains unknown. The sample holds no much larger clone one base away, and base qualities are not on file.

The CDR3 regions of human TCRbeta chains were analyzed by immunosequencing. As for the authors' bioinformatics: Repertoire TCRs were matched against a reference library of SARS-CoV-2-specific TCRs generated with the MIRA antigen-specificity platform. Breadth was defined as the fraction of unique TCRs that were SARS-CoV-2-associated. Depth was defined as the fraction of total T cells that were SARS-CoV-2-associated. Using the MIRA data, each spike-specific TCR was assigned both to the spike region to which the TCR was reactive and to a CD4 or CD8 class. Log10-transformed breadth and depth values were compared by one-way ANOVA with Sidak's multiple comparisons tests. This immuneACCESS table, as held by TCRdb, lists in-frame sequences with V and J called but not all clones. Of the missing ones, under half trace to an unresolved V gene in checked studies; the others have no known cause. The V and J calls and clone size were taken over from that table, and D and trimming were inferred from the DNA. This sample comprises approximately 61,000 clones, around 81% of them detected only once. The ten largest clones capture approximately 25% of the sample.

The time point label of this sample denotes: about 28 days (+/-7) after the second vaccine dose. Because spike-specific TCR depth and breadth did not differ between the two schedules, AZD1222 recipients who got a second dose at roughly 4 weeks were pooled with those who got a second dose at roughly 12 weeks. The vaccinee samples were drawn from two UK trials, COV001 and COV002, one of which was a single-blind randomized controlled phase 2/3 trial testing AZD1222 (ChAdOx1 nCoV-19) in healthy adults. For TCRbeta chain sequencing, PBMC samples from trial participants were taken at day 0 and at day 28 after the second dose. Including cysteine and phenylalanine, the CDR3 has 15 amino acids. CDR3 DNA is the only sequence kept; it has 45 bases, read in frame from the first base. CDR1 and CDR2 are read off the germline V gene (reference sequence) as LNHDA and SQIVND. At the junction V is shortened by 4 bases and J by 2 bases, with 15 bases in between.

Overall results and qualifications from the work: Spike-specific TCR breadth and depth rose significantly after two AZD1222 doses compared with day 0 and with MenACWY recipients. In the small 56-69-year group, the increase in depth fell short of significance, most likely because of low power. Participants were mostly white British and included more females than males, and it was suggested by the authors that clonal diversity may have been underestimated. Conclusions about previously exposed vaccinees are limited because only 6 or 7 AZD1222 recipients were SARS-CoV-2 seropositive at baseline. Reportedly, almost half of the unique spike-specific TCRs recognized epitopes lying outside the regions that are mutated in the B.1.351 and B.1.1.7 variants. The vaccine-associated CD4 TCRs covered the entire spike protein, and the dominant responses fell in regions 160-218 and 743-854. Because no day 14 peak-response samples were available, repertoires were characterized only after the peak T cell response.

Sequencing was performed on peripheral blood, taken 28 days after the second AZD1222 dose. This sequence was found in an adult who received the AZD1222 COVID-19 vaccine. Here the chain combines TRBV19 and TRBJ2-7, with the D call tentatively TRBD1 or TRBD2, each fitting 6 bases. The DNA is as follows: TGTGCCAGTAGTACCGGGGGCGCCCCCACCTACGAGCAGTACTTC. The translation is CASSTGGAPTYEQYF.